The 13 T cell receptor beta chains below all came from one sample that was sequenced in a study of blood T cell repertoires in COVID-19. Assay used: immunoSEQ multiplex PCR; TCRdb lists only in-frame clones, some missing. The table has about 190,000 clones, 80% to 95% seen once. Sequencing used peripheral blood. The origin of the receptors is a man aged 50 to 60 with acute or convalescent COVID-19.

This clone was counted between two and nine times. The chain employs TRBV19 and TRBJ2-7; 7 positions match TRBD2. This CDR3 region has 15 residues. V was clipped by 1 base and J by 3 bases; unmatched bases: 6. The germline V gene encodes CDR1 LNHDA and CDR2 SQIVND (reference sequence). The CDR3 DNA reads as TGTGCCAGTAGTATAGCCTCGGGGGGAAACTACGAGCAGTACGTC. This codes for CASSIASGGNYEQYV.

This chain connects TRBV5-4 to TRBJ1-1, with 10 bases aligning to TRBD1. Germline lookup yields CDR1 SGHNT and CDR2 YYREEE (reference sequence). The CDR3 consists of 14 residues. Trimming removed 5 bases from V and 3 bases from J; junction bases left unmatched: 4. CDR3 residues: CASRSGQGDTEAFF. CDR3 DNA: TGTGCCAGCAGGTCCGGACAGGGGGACACTGAAGCTTTCTTT.

This chain connects TRBV9 to TRBJ1-5, with D tentatively TRBD1 (6 bases). The CDR3 runs 15 residues. Trimming left V 3 bases short and J 1 base short, with 11 bases between. Germline loops: CDR1 SGDLS, CDR2 YYNGEE. The CDR3 protein is CASSGEGDSNQPQHF. The CDR3 coding sequence is TGTGCCAGCAGCGGAGAGGGGGACAGCAATCAGCCCCAGCATTTT.

V gene TRBV6-5 combines with J gene TRBJ1-1, with 8 bases that match TRBD1. The CDR3 is 15 residues long. Germline lookup yields CDR1 MNHEY and CDR2 SVGAGI. Trimming took 6 bases from V and 3 from J; bases not matched to a gene: 9. CDR3 in DNA: TGTGCCAGCAGACTCCTAGGACAGGGCGACACTGAAGCTTTCTTT. The encoded protein is CASRLLGQGDTEAFF.

The chain combines TRBV6-1 with TRBJ1-1, with 8 bases aligning to TRBD1. There are 12 residues in the CDR3. With 5 bases clipped from V and 7 bases from J, the junction kept 3 bases outside the gene matches. Germline assignment: CDR1 MNHNS and CDR2 SASEGT. The CDR3 bases are TGTGCCAGCAGTCGCGGACAGGGTGAAGCTTTCTTT. Protein product: CASSRGQGEAFF.

The rearrangement links TRBV5-8 to TRBJ2-6; TRBD1 might be the D (6 bases). Germline V gene data show CDR1 as SGHTS and CDR2 as YDEGEE. V was pared by 0 bases and J by 2 bases, with 12 bases between. The CDR3 is 17 amino acids. CDR3 region: CASSLDRVQAGANVLTF. The CDR3 DNA sequence: TGTGCCAGCAGCTTGGACAGGGTACAGGCTGGGGCCAACGTCCTGACTTTC.

The chain joins TRBV28 to TRBJ1-2, with D unresolved. Trimming shortened V by 6 bases and J by 8 bases, and 10 bases separated the two germline ends. Germline CDR1 MDHEN, CDR2 SYDVKM. The CDR3 extends over 11 amino acids. CDR3 loop: CASRQLFGYTF. The DNA of the CDR3 is TGTGCCAGCAGACAGCTCTTCGGCTACACCTTC.

This rearrangement joins TRBV7-2 to TRBJ1-1; D call uncertain. Trimming removed 1 base at V and 0 bases at J, with 12 bases between. CDR1 and CDR2 (germline): SGHTA, FQGNSA. The CDR3 is 16 residues long. The chain's CDR3 is CASSLGYRFMNTEAFF. The CDR3 DNA is TGTGCCAGCAGCTTAGGTTACAGATTCATGAACACTGAAGCTTTCTTT.

J is TRBJ2-5 and V is TRBV7-9; TRBD2 matches 7 bases. This CDR3 has 13 amino acids. From germline, CDR1 is SEHNR and CDR2 FQNEAQ (reference sequence). The junction had 8 bases not matched to a gene; V was cut back by 6 bases and J by 7 bases. The CDR3 DNA reads TGTGCCAGCAGTTCCGGGGGGTGGGCGACCCAGTACTTC. This encodes CASSSGGWATQYF.

This clone was recorded once. The DNA of the CDR3 is TGTGCCAGCAGCCCCGACAGGGGCGAGTTCAATGAGCAGTTCTTC. Its translation is CASSPDRGEFNEQFF. The chain joins TRBV7-2 to TRBJ2-1, with 8 bases identical to TRBD1. Germline V gene data show CDR1 as SGHTA and CDR2 as FQGNSA. J gave up 6 bases and V 5 bases, and 9 bases lay outside the gene matches. The CDR3 runs to 15 residues. Drawing the rest from reference TRBV7-2 and TRBJ2-1, the complete variable domain is GAGVSQSPSNKVTEKGKDVELRCDPISGHTALYWYRQSLGQGLEFLIYFQGNSAPDKSGLPSDRFSAERTGGSVSTLTIQRTQQEDSAVYLCASSPDRGEFNEQFFGPGTRLTVL.

The chain joins TRBV7-9 to TRBJ1-6; 10 bases align to TRBD1. Germline lookup yields CDR1 SEHNR and CDR2 FQNEAQ (reference sequence). The CDR3 totals 18 residues. After removal of 6 bases from V and 1 base from J, the junction contained 9 bases not matched to a gene. The DNA of the CDR3 is TGTGCCAGCAGTCCCGGGACAGGGGATGGGTCCTATAATTCACCCCTCCACTTT. It specifies CASSPGTGDGSYNSPLHF.

The chain recombines TRBV7-9 with TRBJ2-2; D is possibly TRBD2 (5 bases). The CDR3 is made up of 14 amino acids. Trimming took 2 bases from V and 5 from J, leaving 9 bases between them. Germline lookup yields CDR1 SEHNR and CDR2 FQNEAQ (reference sequence). CDR3 nucleotides: TGTGCCAGCAGCTTAATCCGGGGTACCGGGGAGCTGTTTTTT. Its translation is CASSLIRGTGELFF.

The rearrangement joins TRBV11-2 to TRBJ1-2; D is possibly TRBD1 (6 bases). Germline V CDR1 and CDR2: SGHAT, FQNNGV. Trimming took off 4 bases at V and 0 bases at J, with 18 bases between the two ends. This CDR3 spans 17 amino acids. In DNA form, the CDR3 reads TGTGCCAGCAGCTCCATTCAGGGGCATCTACCTAACTATGGCTACACCTTC. Its translation is CASSSIQGHLPNYGYTF. Drawing the rest from reference TRBV11-2 and TRBJ1-2, the complete variable domain is EAGVAQSPRYKIIEKRQSVAFWCNPISGHATLYWYQQILGQGPKLLIQFQNNGVVDDSQLPKDRFSAERLKGVDSTLKIQPAKLEDSAVYLCASSSIQGHLPNYGYTFGSGTRLTVV.